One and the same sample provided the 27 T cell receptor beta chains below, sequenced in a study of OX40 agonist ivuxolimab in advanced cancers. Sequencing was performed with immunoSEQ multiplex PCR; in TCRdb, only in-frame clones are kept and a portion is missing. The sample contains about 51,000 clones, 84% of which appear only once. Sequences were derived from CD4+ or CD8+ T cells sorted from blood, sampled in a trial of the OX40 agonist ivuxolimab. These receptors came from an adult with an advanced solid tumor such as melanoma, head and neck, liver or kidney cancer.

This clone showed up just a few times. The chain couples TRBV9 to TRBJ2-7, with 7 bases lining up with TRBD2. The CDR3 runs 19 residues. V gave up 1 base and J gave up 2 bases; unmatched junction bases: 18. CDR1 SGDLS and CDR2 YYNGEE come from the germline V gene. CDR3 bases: TGTGCCAGCAGCGTACCCCCGTTGAGAATGGCTAGCGGTCCCTACGAGCAGTACTTC. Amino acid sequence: CASSVPPLRMASGPYEQYF.

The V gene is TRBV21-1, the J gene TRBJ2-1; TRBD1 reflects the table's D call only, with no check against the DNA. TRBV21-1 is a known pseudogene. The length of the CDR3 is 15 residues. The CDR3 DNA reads TGTGCCAGCAGCAAACGACAGGGTAAATACAATGAGCAGTTCTTC. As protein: CASSKRQGKYNEQFF.

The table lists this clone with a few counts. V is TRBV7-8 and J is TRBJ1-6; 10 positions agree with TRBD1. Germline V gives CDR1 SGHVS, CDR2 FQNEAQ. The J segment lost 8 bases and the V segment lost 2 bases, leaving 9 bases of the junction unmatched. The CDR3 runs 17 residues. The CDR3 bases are TGTGCCAGCAGCTTATGGGGGACAGGGGCGTACCATTCACCCCTCCACTTT. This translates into CASSLWGTGAYHSPLHF.

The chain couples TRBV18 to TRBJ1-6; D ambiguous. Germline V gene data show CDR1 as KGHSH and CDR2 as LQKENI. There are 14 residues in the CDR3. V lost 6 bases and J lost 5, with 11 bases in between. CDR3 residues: CASSRAGDNSPLHF. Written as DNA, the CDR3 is TGTGCCAGCTCCCGGGCGGGCGATAATTCACCCCTCCACTTT.

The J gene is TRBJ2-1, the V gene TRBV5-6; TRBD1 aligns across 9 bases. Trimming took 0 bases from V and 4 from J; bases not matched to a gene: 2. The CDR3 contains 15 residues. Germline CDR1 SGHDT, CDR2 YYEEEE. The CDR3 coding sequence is TGTGCCAGCAGCTTGGGGGGGACAGGGTACAATGAGCAGTTCTTC. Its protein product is CASSLGGTGYNEQFF. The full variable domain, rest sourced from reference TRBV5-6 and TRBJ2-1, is DAGVTQSPTHLIKTRGQQVTLRCSPKSGHDTVSWYQQALGQGPQFIFQYYEEEERQRGNFPDRFSGHQFPNYSSELNVNALLLGDSALYLCASSLGGTGYNEQFFGPGTRLTVL.

The CDR3 nucleotides are TGCGCCACAAGACAGGGGATGGGCACCGGGGAGCTGTTTTTT. Residues: CATRQGMGTGELFF. The gene calls are TRBV10-1 and TRBJ2-2; 8 nucleotides line up with TRBD1. The J segment lost 4 bases and the V segment lost 10 bases, leaving 8 bases of the junction unmatched. Looked up from germline, CDR1 is WNHNN and CDR2 is SYGVQD (reference sequence). This CDR3 has 14 residues.

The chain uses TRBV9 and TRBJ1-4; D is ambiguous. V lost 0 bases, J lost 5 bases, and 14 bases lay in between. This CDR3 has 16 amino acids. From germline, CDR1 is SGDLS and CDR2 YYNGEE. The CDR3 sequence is CASSVGVGISNEKLFF. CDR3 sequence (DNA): TGTGCCAGCAGCGTAGGAGTGGGAATTTCCAATGAAAAACTGTTTTTT.

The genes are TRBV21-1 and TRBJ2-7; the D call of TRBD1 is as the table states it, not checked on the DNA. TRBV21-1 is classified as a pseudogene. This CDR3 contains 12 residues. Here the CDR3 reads CASRYGACEQYF. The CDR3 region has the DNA TGTGCCAGCAGATATGGGGCCTGCGAGCAGTACTTC.

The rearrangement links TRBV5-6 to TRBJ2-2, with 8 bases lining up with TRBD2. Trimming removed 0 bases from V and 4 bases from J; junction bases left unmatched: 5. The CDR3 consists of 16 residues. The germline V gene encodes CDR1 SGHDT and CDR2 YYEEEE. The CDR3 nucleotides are TGTGCCAGCAGCTTGGACGGGGGGGCGGGCACCGGGGAGCTGTTTTTT. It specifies CASSLDGGAGTGELFF.

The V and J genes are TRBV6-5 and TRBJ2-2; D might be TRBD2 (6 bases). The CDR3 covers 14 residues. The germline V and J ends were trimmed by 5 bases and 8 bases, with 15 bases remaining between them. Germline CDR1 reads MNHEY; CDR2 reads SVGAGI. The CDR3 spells CASSVAVRGGELFF. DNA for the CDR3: TGTGCCAGCAGTGTAGCGGTTCGTGGTGGGGAGCTGTTTTTT.

The CDR3 DNA reads as TGTGCCAGCAGCCCGCGGGGCTCCTCAGGCGGGGAGCTGTTTTTT. Protein sequence: CASSPRGSSGGELFF. This chain joins TRBV7-3 and TRBJ1-3, with D possibly matching TRBD2 (6 bases). Gene TRBJ2-2 matches the end of the DNA better, so the J call may be wrong. The germline gives CDR1 SGHTA, CDR2 FQGTGA. CDR3 size: 15 residues.

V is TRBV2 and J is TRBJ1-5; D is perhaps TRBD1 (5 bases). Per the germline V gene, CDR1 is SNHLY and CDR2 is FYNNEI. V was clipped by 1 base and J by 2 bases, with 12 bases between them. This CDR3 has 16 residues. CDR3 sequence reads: CASSEVRGIGNQPQHF. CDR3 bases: TGTGCCAGCAGTGAAGTCCGGGGGATAGGCAATCAGCCCCAGCATTTT.

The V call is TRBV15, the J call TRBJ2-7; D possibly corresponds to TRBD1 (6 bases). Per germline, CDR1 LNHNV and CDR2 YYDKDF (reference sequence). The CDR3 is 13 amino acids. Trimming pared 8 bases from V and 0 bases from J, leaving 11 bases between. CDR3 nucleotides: TGTGCCACCGGACAGACAAGCTCCTACGAGCAGTACTTC. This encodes CATGQTSSYEQYF. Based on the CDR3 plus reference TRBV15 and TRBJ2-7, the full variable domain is DAMVIQNPRYQVTQFGKPVTLSCSQTLNHNVMYWYQQKSSQAPKLLFHYYDKDFNNEADTPDNFQSRRPNTSFCFLDIRSPGLGDTAMYLCATGQTSSYEQYFGPGTRLTVT.

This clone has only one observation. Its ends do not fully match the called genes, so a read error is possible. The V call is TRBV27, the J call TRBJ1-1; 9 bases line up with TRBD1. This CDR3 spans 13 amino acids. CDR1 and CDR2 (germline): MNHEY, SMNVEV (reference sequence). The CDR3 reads CASSWTGATEVLF. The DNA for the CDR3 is TGTGCCAGCAGTTGGACAGGGGCCACAGAGGTTCTCTTT.

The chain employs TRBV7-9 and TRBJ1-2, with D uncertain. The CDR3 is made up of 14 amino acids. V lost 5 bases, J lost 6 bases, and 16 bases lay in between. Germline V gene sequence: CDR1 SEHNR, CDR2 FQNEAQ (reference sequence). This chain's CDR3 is CASSRFLERDGYTF. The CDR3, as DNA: TGTGCCAGCAGCCGATTTTTGGAGCGAGATGGCTACACCTTC.

The CDR3 DNA is TGTGCCAGTAGTACCCAGACAGGTATGAACACTGAAGCTTTCTTT. Its translation: CASSTQTGMNTEAFF. The chain combines TRBV19 with TRBJ1-1; possibly TRBD1 for D (6 bases). The CDR3 covers 15 residues. V lost 4 bases, J lost 0 bases, and 12 bases lay in between. Germline loops: CDR1 LNHDA, CDR2 SQIVND (reference sequence).

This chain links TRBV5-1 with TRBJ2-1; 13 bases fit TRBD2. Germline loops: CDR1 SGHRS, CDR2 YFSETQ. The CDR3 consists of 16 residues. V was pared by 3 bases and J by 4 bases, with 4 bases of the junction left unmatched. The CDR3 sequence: CASSWGTSGVYNEQFF. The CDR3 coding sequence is TGCGCCAGCAGCTGGGGGACTAGCGGGGTGTACAATGAGCAGTTCTTC.

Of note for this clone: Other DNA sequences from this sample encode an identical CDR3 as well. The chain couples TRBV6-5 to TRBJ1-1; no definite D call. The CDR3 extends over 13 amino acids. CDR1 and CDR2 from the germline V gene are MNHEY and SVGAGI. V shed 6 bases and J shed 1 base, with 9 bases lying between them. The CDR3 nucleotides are TGTGCCAGCAGCCGGACGGGGAACACTGAAGCTTTCTTT. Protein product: CASSRTGNTEAFF.

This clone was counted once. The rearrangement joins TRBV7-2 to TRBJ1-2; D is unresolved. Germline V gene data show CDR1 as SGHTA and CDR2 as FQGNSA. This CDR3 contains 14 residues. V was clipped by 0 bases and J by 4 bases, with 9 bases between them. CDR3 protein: CASSLAHEGYGYTF. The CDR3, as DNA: TGTGCCAGCAGCTTAGCCCACGAGGGCTATGGCTACACCTTC.

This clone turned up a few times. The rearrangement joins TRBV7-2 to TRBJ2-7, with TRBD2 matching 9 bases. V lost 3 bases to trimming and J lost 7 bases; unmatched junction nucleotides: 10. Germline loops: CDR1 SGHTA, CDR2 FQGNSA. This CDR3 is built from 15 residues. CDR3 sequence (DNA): TGTGCCAGCAGCTTTTTTTCTAGCGGGGAAGGGGAGCAGTACTTC. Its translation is CASSFFSSGEGEQYF.

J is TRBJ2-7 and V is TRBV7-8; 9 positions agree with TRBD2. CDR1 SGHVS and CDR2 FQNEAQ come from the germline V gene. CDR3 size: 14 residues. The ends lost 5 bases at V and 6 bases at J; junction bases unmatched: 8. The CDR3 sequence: CASSRAGGSREQYF. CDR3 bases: TGTGCCAGCAGCCGGGCGGGGGGGTCCCGCGAGCAGTACTTC.

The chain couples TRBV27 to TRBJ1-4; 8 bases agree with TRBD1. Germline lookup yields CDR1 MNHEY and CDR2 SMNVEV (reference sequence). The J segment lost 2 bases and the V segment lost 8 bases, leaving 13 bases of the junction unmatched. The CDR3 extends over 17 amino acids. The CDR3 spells CASSQGALFLTNEKLFF. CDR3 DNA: TGTGCCAGCTCCCAGGGGGCGCTTTTTCTTACTAATGAAAAACTGTTTTTT. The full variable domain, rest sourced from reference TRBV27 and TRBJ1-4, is EAQVTQNPRYLITVTGKKLTVTCSQNMNHEYMSWYRQDPGLGLRQIYYSMNVEVTDKGDVPEGYKVSRKEKRNFPLILESPSPNQTSLYFCASSQGALFLTNEKLFFGSGTQLSVL.

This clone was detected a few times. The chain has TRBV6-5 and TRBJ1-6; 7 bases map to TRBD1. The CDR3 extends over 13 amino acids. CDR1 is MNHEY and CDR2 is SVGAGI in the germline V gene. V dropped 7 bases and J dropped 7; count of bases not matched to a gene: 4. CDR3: CASTPGGNSPLHF. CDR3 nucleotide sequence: TGTGCCAGCACCCCAGGGGGGAATTCACCCCTCCACTTT.

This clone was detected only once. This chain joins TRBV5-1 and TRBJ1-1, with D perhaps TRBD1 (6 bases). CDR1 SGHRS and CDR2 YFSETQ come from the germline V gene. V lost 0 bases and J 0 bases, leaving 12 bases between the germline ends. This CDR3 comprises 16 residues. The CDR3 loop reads CASSLEGGTVNTEAFF. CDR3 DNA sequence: TGCGCCAGCAGCTTGGAAGGGGGAACGGTGAACACTGAAGCTTTCTTT.

CDR3 sequence (DNA): TGTGCCAGCTCACGGCCGCTAGCGGGGGTTATGGATGAGCAGTTCTTC. It yields the protein CASSRPLAGVMDEQFF. The chain uses TRBV18 and TRBJ2-1; 10 bases line up with TRBD2. The germline V gene encodes CDR1 KGHSH and CDR2 LQKENI. V trimming: 4 bases; J trimming: 8 bases; junction bases outside the gene matches: 11. The CDR3 extends over 16 amino acids.

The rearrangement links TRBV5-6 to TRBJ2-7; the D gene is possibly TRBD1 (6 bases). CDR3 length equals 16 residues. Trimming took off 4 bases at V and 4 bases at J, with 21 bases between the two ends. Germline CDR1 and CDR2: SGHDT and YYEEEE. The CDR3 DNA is TGTGCCAGCAGCCGCGCTAACAGGGTGTCTAATTACGAGCAGTACTTC. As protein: CASSRANRVSNYEQYF.

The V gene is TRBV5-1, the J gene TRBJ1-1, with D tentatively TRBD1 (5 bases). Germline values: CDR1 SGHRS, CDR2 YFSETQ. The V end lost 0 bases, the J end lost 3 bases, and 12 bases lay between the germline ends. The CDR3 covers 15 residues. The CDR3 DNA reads TGCGCCAGCAGCTTGGGGCCAGGGTCGGACACTGAAGCTTTCTTT. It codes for CASSLGPGSDTEAFF.